These T cell receptor beta chains were read from a single sample in a study of shared clonotypes between healthy human individuals. Sequenced by immunoSEQ multiplex PCR; TCRdb stores in-frame clones only, minus some. The sample shows roughly 2 million clones, about 95% of them seen only once. Sequences were obtained from naive CD8+ T cells sorted from blood. All receptors come from a man younger than 30 in good health. The CDR3 runs from the conserved cysteine through the conserved F or W. A D gene is named only where the DNA matches it firmly. The size of a clone is reported for some rows only, either as once, few or many, or as a class for expanded clones.

>-|TRBJ2-7|TRBV25-1|-
CASSEGGGAYEQYF
TGTGCCAGCAGTGAAGGAGGGGGAGCCTACGAGCAGTACTTC
>-|TRBJ2-2|TRBV6-5|-
CASSLAGGTGELFF
TGTGCCAGCAGTCTCGCGGGTGGGACCGGGGAGCTGTTTTTT
>-|TRBJ2-7|TRBV5-5|-
CASSWIKDEQYF
TGTGCCAGCAGCTGGATTAAGGACGAGCAGTACTTC
>-|TRBJ2-7|TRBV5-1|once
CASSLRGGPFEQYF
TGCGCCAGCAGCTTGAGGGGGGGCCCCTTCGAGCAGTACTTC
>TRBD2|TRBJ2-7|TRBV19|-
CASSIGGLAAYEQYF
TGTGCCAGTAGTATAGGAGGACTAGCGGCCTACGAGCAGTACTTC
>-|TRBJ1-2|TRBV27|-
CASSLSGVYGYTF
TGTGCCAGCAGTTTATCAGGGGTCTATGGCTACACCTTC
>-|TRBJ2-6|TRBV6-1|once
CASSEWGNSGANVLTF
TGTGCCAGCAGTGAATGGGGGAACTCTGGGGCCAACGTCCTGACTTTC
>-|TRBJ2-3|TRBV10-2|-
CASLISGTQYF
TGCGCCAGCCTGATAAGCGGGACGCAGTATTTT
>-|TRBJ2-7|TRBV27|-
CASSPETGSEQYF
TGTGCCAGCAGTCCGGAGACAGGATCCGAGCAGTACTTC
>TRBD1|TRBJ2-7|TRBV6-1|-
CAAKTGTGDYEQYF
TGTGCCGCTAAGACCGGGACAGGGGACTACGAGCAGTACTTC
>TRBD1|TRBJ2-3|TRBV6-6|-
CASSYDRDTDTQYF
TGTGCCAGCAGTTACGACAGGGACACAGATACGCAGTATTTT
>TRBD2|TRBJ2-1|TRBV2|-
CASTSWGGSAGVEQFF
TGTGCCAGCACTTCCTGGGGGGGGTCAGCGGGAGTTGAGCAGTTCTTC
>TRBD2|TRBJ2-1|TRBV11-2|once
CASSLAPGLAWADEQFF
TGTGCCAGCAGCTTAGCACCGGGACTAGCATGGGCCGATGAGCAGTTCTTC
>TRBD2|TRBJ2-3|TRBV9|-
CASSVEGLAGEPDTQYF
TGTGCCAGCAGCGTAGAAGGACTAGCGGGAGAGCCGGATACGCAGTATTTT
>TRBD1|TRBJ1-4|TRBV7-9|-
CASSSSGQGNEKLFF
TGTGCCAGCAGCAGTTCGGGACAGGGCAATGAAAAACTGTTTTTT
>TRBD1|TRBJ1-2|TRBV5-4|-
CASSDRGNYGYTF
TGTGCCAGCAGCGACAGGGGAAACTATGGCTACACCTTC
>-|TRBJ2-1|TRBV28|few
CASSGVPINSYNEQFF
TGTGCCAGCAGCGGGGTCCCCATCAACTCCTACAATGAGCAGTTCTTC
>TRBD2|TRBJ2-7|TRBV7-2|-
CASSSGLAGGFYEQYF
TGTGCCAGCAGCTCAGGACTAGCGGGAGGTTTTTACGAGCAGTACTTC
>-|TRBJ1-4|TRBV7-6|-
CASSLGMGGTPNEKLFF
TGTGCCAGCAGCTTAGGAATGGGGGGGACGCCTAATGAAAAACTGTTTTTT
>TRBD1|TRBJ2-2|TRBV27|-
CASSLSLGTGATGELFF
TGTGCCAGCAGTTTATCGCTTGGGACAGGGGCCACCGGGGAGCTGTTTTTT
>-|TRBJ2-1|TRBV7-9|-
CASSGRDSNEQFF
TGTGCCAGCAGCGGAAGGGACTCCAATGAGCAGTTCTTC
>-|TRBJ1-6|TRBV6-6|-
CASSYQRDRTSPLHF
TGTGCCAGCAGTTACCAACGCGACAGGACATCACCCCTCCACTTT
>-|TRBJ1-2|TRBV7-9|-
CASSADRQNYGYTF
TGTGCCAGCAGCGCGGACAGACAGAACTATGGCTACACCTTC
>TRBD2|TRBJ2-1|TRBV9|-
CASSVAGSGGSYNEQFF
TGTGCCAGCAGCGTAGCTGGTAGCGGGGGCTCCTACAATGAGCAGTTCTTC
>-|TRBJ2-7|TRBV4-1|-
CASSPDDSYEQYF
TGCGCCAGCAGCCCGGACGACTCCTACGAGCAGTACTTC
>-|TRBJ2-1|TRBV5-1|-
CASSFDSPINEQFF
TGCGCCAGCAGCTTTGACTCACCTATCAATGAGCAGTTCTTC
>TRBD2|TRBJ2-7|TRBV7-6|-
CASSSAPGLAETYEQYF
TGTGCCAGCAGCTCCGCCCCTGGGCTAGCGGAGACCTACGAGCAGTACTTC
>-|TRBJ2-7|TRBV28|-
CASSFLGSSYEQYF
TGTGCCAGCAGTTTTTTGGGAAGCTCCTACGAGCAGTACTTC
>-|TRBJ1-2|TRBV10-3|-
CATNGDYGYTF
TGTGCCACTAACGGAGACTATGGCTACACCTTC
>TRBD1|TRBJ1-6|TRBV14|-
CASSQDRVALNSPLHF
TGTGCCAGCAGCCAGGACAGGGTGGCCCTTAATTCACCCCTCCACTTT
>-|TRBJ2-1|TRBV9|-
CASSVGGLNNEQFF
TGTGCCAGCAGCGTTGGGGGGCTAAACAATGAGCAGTTCTTC
>TRBD1|TRBJ2-7|TRBV27|-
CASSLSRGTGTYEQYF
TGTGCCAGCAGTTTATCGAGAGGGACAGGGACTTACGAGCAGTACTTC
>-|TRBJ2-1|TRBV19|once
CASSIDAEEHNYEQFF
TGTGCCAGTAGTATAGATGCAGAGGAACACAACTATGAGCAGTTCTTC
>-|TRBJ1-2|TRBV28|-
CASSDWGYGYTF
TGTGCCAGCAGCGACTGGGGCTATGGCTACACCTTC
>TRBD2|TRBJ2-3|TRBV7-9|-
CASSYPGLAGIDTQYF
TGTGCCAGCAGTTATCCGGGACTAGCGGGAATAGATACGCAGTATTTT
>TRBD1|TRBJ1-1|TRBV27|-
CASSLYVGTGQLF
TGTGCCAGCAGTTTATATGTAGGGACAGGTCAACTCTTT
>-|TRBJ1-3|TRBV28|-
CASSLWGDGNTIYF
TGTGCCAGCAGTTTATGGGGGGACGGAAACACCATATATTTT